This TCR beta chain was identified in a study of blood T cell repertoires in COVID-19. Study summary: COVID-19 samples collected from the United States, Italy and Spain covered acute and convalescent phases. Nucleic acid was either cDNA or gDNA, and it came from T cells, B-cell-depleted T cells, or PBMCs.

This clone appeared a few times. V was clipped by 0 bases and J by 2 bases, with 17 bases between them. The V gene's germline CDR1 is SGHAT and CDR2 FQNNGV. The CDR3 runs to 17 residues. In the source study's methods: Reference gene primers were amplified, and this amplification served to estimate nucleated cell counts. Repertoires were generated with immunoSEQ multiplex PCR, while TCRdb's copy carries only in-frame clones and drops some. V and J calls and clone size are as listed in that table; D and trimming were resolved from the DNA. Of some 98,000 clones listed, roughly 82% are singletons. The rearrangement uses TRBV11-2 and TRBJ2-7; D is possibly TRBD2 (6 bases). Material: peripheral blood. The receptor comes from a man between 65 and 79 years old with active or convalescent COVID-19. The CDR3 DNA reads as TGTGCCAGCAGCTTAGATCCGGATCAGGGAGGAGCCTACGAGCAGTACTTC. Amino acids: CASSLDPDQGGAYEQYF.